Below are 13 T cell receptor beta chains sequenced from a single sample in a study of OX40 agonist ivuxolimab in advanced cancers. Using immunoSEQ multiplex PCR, the repertoire was profiled, and TCRdb retains in-frame clones only, with some absent. The profile shows more than 40,000 clones, roughly 90% of them singletons. The specimen comprised CD4+ or CD8+ T cells sorted from blood, sampled in a trial of the OX40 agonist ivuxolimab. These TCRs come from an adult with an advanced solid tumor such as melanoma, head and neck, liver or kidney cancer.

This clone was counted once. The chain recombines TRBV10-3 with TRBJ2-7, with 11 positions matching TRBD1. Trimming took 5 bases from V and 4 from J; bases not matched to a gene: 7. Germline V gene data show CDR1 as ENHRY and CDR2 as SYGVKD. CDR3 size: 15 residues. This CDR3 reads CAISIPGQGVYEQYF. The CDR3 coding sequence is TGTGCCATCAGTATTCCGGGACAGGGGGTTTACGAGCAGTACTTC.

V is TRBV29-1 and J is TRBJ2-1; no clear D. The CDR3 totals 13 residues. Germline lookup yields CDR1 SQVTM and CDR2 ANQGSEA. With 7 bases removed from V and 7 bases from J, the gap between germline ends came to 17 bases. The chain's CDR3 is CSAHIDVGNEQFF. The CDR3 nucleotides read TGCAGCGCTCACATCGACGTAGGGAATGAGCAGTTCTTC.

This chain joins TRBV7-3 and TRBJ2-1, with a possible D match to TRBD2 (5 bases). The CDR3 extends over 17 amino acids. Trimming cost V 2 bases and J 0 bases, with 14 bases left between them. The germline V gene encodes CDR1 SGHTA and CDR2 FQGTGA. The CDR3, as DNA: TGTGCCAGCAGCTTACTTGACGGTGACTACTCCTACAATGAGCAGTTCTTC. It is translated as CASSLLDGDYSYNEQFF.

This chain joins TRBV28 and TRBJ1-1; the D is unclear. In germline, CDR1 is MDHEN, CDR2 SYDVKM. Trimming left V 0 bases short and J 5 bases short, with 7 bases between. CDR3 length equals 13 residues. The CDR3 sequence is CASSLWGRTEAFF. For the CDR3, the DNA is TGTGCCAGCAGTTTATGGGGGAGGACTGAAGCTTTCTTT.

The chain employs TRBV5-6 and TRBJ1-1; D gene unclear. Germline CDR1 and CDR2: SGHDT and YYEEEE. V was clipped by 4 bases and J by 0 bases, with 13 bases between them. This CDR3 has 15 residues. CDR3 sequence: CASSLDIHMNTEAFF. The CDR3 DNA reads as TGTGCCAGCAGCCTAGACATTCACATGAACACTGAAGCTTTCTTT.

The rearrangement joins TRBV2 to TRBJ2-1; 11 bases are a match to TRBD2. The CDR3 length is 15 residues. J lost 3 bases, V lost 3 bases, and 1 base had no gene match. Germline lookup yields CDR1 SNHLY and CDR2 FYNNEI. The CDR3 sequence is CASSETSGNYNEQFF. CDR3 DNA sequence: TGTGCCAGCAGTGAGACTAGCGGGAACTACAATGAGCAGTTCTTC.

By share of the sample, this clone is medium-sized. The chain is built from TRBV4-1 and TRBJ2-1, with D maybe TRBD2 (5 bases). From germline, CDR1 is MGHRA and CDR2 YSYEKL. The CDR3 totals 13 residues. V gave up 1 base and J gave up 8 bases, with 9 bases separating them. For the CDR3, the DNA is TGCGCCAGCAGCCAAGCTATGGGAGATGAGCAGTTCTTC. This encodes CASSQAMGDEQFF.

The rearrangement links TRBV5-4 to TRBJ2-3, with 7 bases identical to TRBD1. This CDR3 has 14 residues. J was trimmed by 4 bases and V by 0 bases; bases with no gene match: 2. Per germline, CDR1 SGHNT and CDR2 YYREEE (reference sequence). The CDR3 is CASSLGDSPDTQYF. The CDR3 DNA reads TGTGCCAGCAGCTTGGGGGACAGCCCAGATACGCAGTATTTT. The full variable domain, in which reference TRBV5-4 and TRBJ2-3 provide the parts outside the CDR3, is ETGVTQSPTHLIKTRGQQVTLRCSSQSGHNTVSWYQQALGQGPQFIFQYYREEENGRGNFPPRFSGLQFPNYSSELNVNALELDDSALYLCASSLGDSPDTQYFGPGTRLTVL.

The chain recombines TRBV4-1 with TRBJ2-3; D uncertain. The V gene lost 0 bases and the J gene lost 1 base, with 5 bases spanning the gap. CDR3 length: 14 residues. The germline V gene has CDR1 MGHRA and CDR2 YSYEKL. The chain's CDR3 is CASSQDGGTDTQYF. The CDR3 nucleotides are TGCGCCAGCAGCCAAGACGGCGGCACAGATACGCAGTATTTT.

J is TRBJ1-3 and V is TRBV7-9, with D unclear. The germline V gene encodes CDR1 SEHNR and CDR2 FQNEAQ (reference sequence). This CDR3 spans 16 amino acids. V was clipped by 1 base and J by 2 bases, with 12 bases between them. The CDR3: CASSLGPPRAGNTIYF. The CDR3 region has the DNA TGTGCCAGCAGCTTAGGACCCCCAAGGGCTGGAAACACCATATATTTT.

The rearrangement joins TRBV9 to TRBJ2-3; no clear D gene. Looked up from germline, CDR1 is SGDLS and CDR2 is YYNGEE. There are 13 residues in the CDR3. The V gene lost 0 bases and the J gene lost 4 bases, with 6 bases spanning the gap. The CDR3, as DNA: TGTGCCAGCAGCGTAGGTGACGCAGATACGCAGTATTTT. Its translation: CASSVGDADTQYF.

The table lists this clone with a few counts. The CDR3 loop is CASSISGSADTQYF. The CDR3 DNA is TGTGCCAGCAGCATCTCCGGCAGCGCAGATACGCAGTATTTT. The chain combines TRBV27 with TRBJ2-3, with D unresolved. Germline values: CDR1 MNHEY, CDR2 SMNVEV (reference sequence). The CDR3 consists of 14 residues. The V end was cut by 6 bases, the J end by 4 bases, with 14 bases between.

The rearrangement joins TRBV27 to TRBJ1-5, with a possible D match to TRBD1 (6 bases). The length of the CDR3 is 16 residues. CDR1 and CDR2 (germline): MNHEY, SMNVEV (reference sequence). V was trimmed by 5 bases and J by 2 bases, leaving 16 bases between them. CDR3 loop: CASSPISGGGNQPQHF. The CDR3 coding sequence is TGTGCCAGCAGTCCCATTTCCGGGGGCGGCAATCAGCCCCAGCATTTT.